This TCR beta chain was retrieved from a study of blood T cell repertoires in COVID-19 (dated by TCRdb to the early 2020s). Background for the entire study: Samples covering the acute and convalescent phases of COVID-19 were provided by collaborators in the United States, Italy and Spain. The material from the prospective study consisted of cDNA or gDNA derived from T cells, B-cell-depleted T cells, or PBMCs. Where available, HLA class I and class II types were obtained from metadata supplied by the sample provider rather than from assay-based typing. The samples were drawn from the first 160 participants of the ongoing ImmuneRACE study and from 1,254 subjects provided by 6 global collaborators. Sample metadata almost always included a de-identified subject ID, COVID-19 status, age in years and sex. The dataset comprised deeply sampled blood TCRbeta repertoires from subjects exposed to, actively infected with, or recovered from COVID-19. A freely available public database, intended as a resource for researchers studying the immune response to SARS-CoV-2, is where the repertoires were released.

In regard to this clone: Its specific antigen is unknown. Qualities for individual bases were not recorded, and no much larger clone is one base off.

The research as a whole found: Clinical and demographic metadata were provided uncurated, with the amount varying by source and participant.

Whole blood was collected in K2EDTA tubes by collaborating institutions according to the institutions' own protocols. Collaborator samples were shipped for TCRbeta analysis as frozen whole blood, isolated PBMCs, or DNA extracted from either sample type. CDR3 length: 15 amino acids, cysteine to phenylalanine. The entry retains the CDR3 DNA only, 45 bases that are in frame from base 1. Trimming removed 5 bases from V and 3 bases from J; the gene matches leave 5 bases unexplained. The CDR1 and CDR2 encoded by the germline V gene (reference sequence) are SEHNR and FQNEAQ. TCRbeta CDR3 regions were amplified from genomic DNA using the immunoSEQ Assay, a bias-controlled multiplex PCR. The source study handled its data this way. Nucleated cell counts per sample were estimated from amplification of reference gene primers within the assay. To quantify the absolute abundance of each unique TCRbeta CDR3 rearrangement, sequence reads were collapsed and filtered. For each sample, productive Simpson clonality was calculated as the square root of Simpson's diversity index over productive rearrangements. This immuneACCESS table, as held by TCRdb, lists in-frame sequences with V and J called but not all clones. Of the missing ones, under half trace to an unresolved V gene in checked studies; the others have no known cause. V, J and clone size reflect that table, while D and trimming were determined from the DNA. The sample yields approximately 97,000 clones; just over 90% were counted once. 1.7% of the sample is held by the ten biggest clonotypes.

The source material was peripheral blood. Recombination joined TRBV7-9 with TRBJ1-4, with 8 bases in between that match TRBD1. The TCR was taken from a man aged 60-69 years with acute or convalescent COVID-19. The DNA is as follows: TGTGCCAGCAGCAGACTGGGACAGGCTAATGAAAAACTGTTTTTT. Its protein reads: CASSRLGQANEKLFF.